A single T cell receptor (beta chain) is shown here with its context. Its specificity is not known. The data stem from a study of response to subunit inactivated influenza vaccine. Points from the study as a whole: After each seasonal influenza vaccination, few new T cells are recruited, the authors suggested.

This CDR3 has 19 residues. V gave up 0 bases and J gave up 2 bases, with 22 bases separating them. The germline V gene encodes CDR1 LGHNA and CDR2 YSLEER. TCRdb re-called the RT-PCR reads through MiXCR, storing one row per CDR3 protein. The profile shows about 800,000 distinct CDR3 sequences, less than 25% of them singletons. The clonotype comes from a man aged 45-65 years who received an inactivated influenza vaccine. Material: PBMCs from blood, obtained about 5 days after vaccination. V is TRBV4-3 and J is TRBJ1-2; tentative D call: TRBD1 (5 bases). The CDR3 DNA sequence: TGCGCCAGCAGCCAAGAGAGTATTCGGACAACCGACCTAAACTATGGCTACACCTTC. This sequence encodes CASSQESIRTTDLNYGYTF.